These T cell receptor beta chains were read from a single sample in a study of shared clonotypes between healthy human individuals. Measured with immunoSEQ multiplex PCR; TCRdb has only the in-frame clones, and not every one. The sample consists of millions of clones, roughly 94% of them appearing once. Sequencing was done on a sample of naive CD8+ T cells sorted from blood. Receptors were obtained from a young man in good health. CDR3s include the opening cysteine and the closing phenylalanine or tryptophan. Fields, in order: clone size, D gene, J gene, V gene, CDR3 protein, CDR3 DNA. A D gene is named only where the DNA matches it firmly. Part of the rows lack a size; the others show once, few, many or a class for expanded clones.

>.|.|TRBJ2-1|TRBV7-9
CASRLTEEQFF
TGTGCCAGCAGATTAACAGAAGAGCAGTTCTTC
>.|TRBD2|TRBJ2-7|TRBV19
CASSIASGSYEQYF
TGTGCCAGTAGTATTGCCAGCGGGAGCTACGAGCAGTACTTC
>.|.|TRBJ2-5|TRBV30
CAWSEPSDQETQYF
TGTGCCTGGAGCGAACCTAGCGATCAAGAGACCCAGTACTTC
>.|TRBD1|TRBJ2-5|TRBV5-4
CASSLEEGTEETQYF
TGTGCCAGCAGCTTGGAGGAAGGGACAGAAGAGACCCAGTACTTC
>.|.|TRBJ2-3|TRBV7-9
CASSLVPTRTDTQYF
TGTGCCAGCAGCTTAGTACCCACCCGAACAGATACGCAGTATTTT
>.|TRBD2|TRBJ2-2|TRBV19
CASRTGLAGLNTGELFF
TGTGCCAGTAGGACAGGACTAGCGGGGTTGAACACCGGGGAGCTGTTTTTT
>.|TRBD2|TRBJ2-1|TRBV6-6
CASSYFAGAANEQFF
TGTGCCAGCAGTTACTTCGCGGGAGCGGCCAATGAGCAGTTCTTC
>.|.|TRBJ1-5|TRBV6-6
CASSLEWDQPQHF
TGTGCCAGCAGTCTCGAGTGGGATCAGCCCCAGCATTTT
>.|.|TRBJ2-7|TRBV21-1
CATSKRRTGCPYEQYF
TGTGCCACCTCAAAACGAAGGACAGGGTGTCCCTACGAGCAGTACTTC
>.|.|TRBJ1-6|TRBV4-3
CASSHRDRDHGSPLHF
TGCGCCAGCAGCCATCGGGACCGGGACCATGGTTCACCCCTCCACTTT
>.|TRBD2|TRBJ2-7|TRBV25-1
CASSDSGRSPHEQYF
TGTGCCAGCAGTGATAGCGGGAGGTCCCCCCACGAGCAGTACTTC
>.|.|TRBJ1-2|TRBV10-3
CAISVGSDYGYTF
TGTGCCATCAGTGTGGGCAGCGACTATGGCTACACCTTC
>.|TRBD2|TRBJ2-3|TRBV9
CASGHRRERWGDTDTQYF
TGTGCCAGCGGTCATAGGCGGGAGCGCTGGGGGGACACAGATACGCAGTATTTT
>.|TRBD2|TRBJ2-7|TRBV7-9
CASSSGGINEQYF
TGTGCCAGCAGCTCCGGGGGGATCAACGAGCAGTACTTC
>.|.|TRBJ2-7|TRBV29-1
CSAETGSYEQYF
TGCAGCGCCGAGACAGGTTCCTACGAGCAGTACTTC
>.|TRBD1|TRBJ1-6|TRBV7-9
CASSPQQGAANSPLHF
TGTGCCAGCAGCCCCCAACAGGGGGCCGCGAATTCACCCCTCCACTTT
>.|TRBD1|TRBJ2-7|TRBV6-1
CASSESPGQVYEQYF
TGTGCCAGCAGTGAATCCCCGGGACAGGTCTACGAGCAGTACTTC
>.|.|TRBJ2-2|TRBV28
CASSSLGAGELFF
TGTGCCAGCAGTTCACTTGGGGCCGGGGAGCTGTTTTTT
>.|.|TRBJ2-7|TRBV6-5
CASRSRGGTYEQYF
TGTGCCAGCAGGTCTAGAGGAGGCACCTACGAGCAGTACTTC
>.|.|TRBJ1-1|TRBV6-1
CASSDRNTEAFF
TGTGCCAGCAGTGACAGGAACACTGAAGCTTTCTTT
>.|TRBD1|TRBJ1-3|TRBV6-1
CASSERGTGSSGNTIYF
TGTGCCAGCAGTGAACGGGGGACAGGGTCATCTGGAAACACCATATATTTT
>.|.|TRBJ1-1|TRBV30
CAWSVGVGGRTEAFF
TGTGCCTGGAGTGTAGGGGTGGGGGGACGCACTGAAGCTTTCTTT
>.|.|TRBJ2-3|TRBV15
CATDMGYADTQYF
TGTGCCACCGATATGGGATATGCAGATACGCAGTATTTT
>.|TRBD1|TRBJ2-7|TRBV5-6
CASSLTGTGSVHEQYF
TGTGCCAGCAGCTTAACCGGGACAGGGAGCGTCCACGAGCAGTACTTC
>.|.|TRBJ1-1|TRBV4-3
CASSQDPGALEAFF
TGCGCCAGCAGCCAAGATCCGGGGGCGCTGGAAGCTTTCTTT
>.|.|TRBJ1-2|TRBV19
CASSIAESYGYTF
TGTGCCAGTAGTATAGCGGAGAGCTATGGCTACACCTTC
>.|.|TRBJ2-2|TRBV4-1
CASSQDGGLGELFF
TGCGCCAGCAGCCAAGATGGGGGGCTCGGGGAGCTGTTTTTT
>.|.|TRBJ1-4|TRBV5-1
CASSLTATNEKLFF
TGCGCCAGCAGCTTGACAGCAACTAATGAAAAACTGTTTTTT
>.|.|TRBJ2-7|TRBV9
CASSVGAGLAYEQYF
TGTGCCAGCAGCGTCGGGGCGGGACTTGCCTACGAGCAGTACTTC
>.|TRBD2|TRBJ2-1|TRBV10-1
CASSKPGLAGDEQFF
TGCGCCAGCAGCAAACCGGGACTAGCGGGAGATGAGCAGTTCTTC
>.|TRBD1|TRBJ2-7|TRBV5-4
CASSRGQGDYEQYF
TGTGCCAGCAGTCGGGGACAGGGAGATTACGAGCAGTACTTC
>.|TRBD2|TRBJ2-1|TRBV2
CASRTSGGGIDEQFF
TGTGCCAGCCGGACTAGCGGGGGGGGAATCGATGAGCAGTTCTTC
>.|.|TRBJ1-2|TRBV5-5
CASRIVGTLYGYTF
TGTGCCAGCAGAATAGTCGGGACCCTCTATGGCTACACCTTC
>once|.|TRBJ1-5|TRBV4-1
CASSQAEGGWNQPQHF
TGCGCCAGCAGCCAAGCCGAAGGGGGTTGGAATCAGCCCCAGCATTTT